Listed below are T cell receptor beta chains from one sample, sequenced in a study of blood T cell repertoires in COVID-19. Measured with immunoSEQ multiplex PCR; TCRdb has only the in-frame clones, and not every one. The table shows about 110,000 clones, with approximately 87% occurring only once. The specimen was peripheral blood. Source of these receptors: a woman aged 55-70 years with acute or convalescent COVID-19. Both conserved end residues are part of each CDR3. The order of the fields is V gene, clone size, D gene, J gene, CDR3 protein, CDR3 DNA. A D gene is named only where the DNA matches it firmly. Clone size, where shown, is once, few, many, or a class for clones that have expanded.

V gene: TRBV14; clone size: NA; D gene: NA; J gene: TRBJ1-1; CDR3 protein: CASSHRGGQVGAFF; CDR3 DNA: TGTGCCAGCAGCCACCGGGGGGGTCAAGTAGGAGCTTTCTTT
V gene: TRBV19; clone size: NA; D gene: NA; J gene: TRBJ2-1; CDR3 protein: CASSIRTGEQFF; CDR3 DNA: TGTGCCAGTAGTATACGAACCGGTGAGCAGTTCTTC
V gene: TRBV30; clone size: NA; D gene: NA; J gene: TRBJ1-5; CDR3 protein: CAWSGEGRQPQHF; CDR3 DNA: TGTGCCTGGAGTGGGGAGGGCAGGCAGCCCCAGCATTTT
V gene: TRBV18; clone size: NA; D gene: TRBD1; J gene: TRBJ2-1; CDR3 protein: CASSQSKGANEQFF; CDR3 DNA: TGTGCCAGCTCACAGTCCAAGGGGGCCAATGAGCAGTTCTTC
V gene: TRBV5-1; clone size: NA; D gene: TRBD2; J gene: TRBJ2-5; CDR3 protein: CASSPTSVGETQYF; CDR3 DNA: TGCGCCAGCTCCCCCACTAGCGTCGGAGAGACCCAGTACTTC
V gene: TRBV28; clone size: once; D gene: TRBD1; J gene: TRBJ1-2; CDR3 protein: CASLKGTGGGGGYTF; CDR3 DNA: TGTGCCAGCCTCAAGGGGACAGGGGGCGGGGGAGGCTACACCTTC
V gene: TRBV5-4; clone size: NA; D gene: TRBD2; J gene: TRBJ2-1; CDR3 protein: CASSLLAGRNNEQFF; CDR3 DNA: TGTGCCAGCAGCTTGCTAGCGGGAAGGAACAATGAGCAGTTCTTC
V gene: TRBV7-2; clone size: NA; D gene: NA; J gene: TRBJ2-3; CDR3 protein: CASSFVFTDTQYF; CDR3 DNA: TGTGCCAGCAGCTTCGTCTTCACAGATACGCAGTATTTT
V gene: TRBV12-1; clone size: NA; D gene: NA; J gene: TRBJ1-6; CDR3 protein: CASSSGAPALQQGPLHF; CDR3 DNA: TGTGCCAGCAGCTCTGGGGCACCCGCCCTCCAACAGGGACCCCTCCACTTT
V gene: TRBV5-1; clone size: few; D gene: NA; J gene: TRBJ2-3; CDR3 protein: CASTGTQYF; CDR3 DNA: TGCGCCAGCACGGGTACGCAGTATTTT
V gene: TRBV28; clone size: NA; D gene: TRBD1; J gene: TRBJ1-2; CDR3 protein: CASTRLGTGGGYTF; CDR3 DNA: TGTGCCAGCACCCGACTCGGGACAGGGGGTGGCTACACCTTC
V gene: TRBV6-6; clone size: NA; D gene: NA; J gene: TRBJ2-1; CDR3 protein: CASTNRGTAPGGEQFF; CDR3 DNA: TGTGCCAGCACAAACCGCGGGACAGCTCCCGGTGGGGAGCAGTTCTTC
V gene: TRBV28; clone size: NA; D gene: NA; J gene: TRBJ1-5; CDR3 protein: CASSQGGGNQPQHF; CDR3 DNA: TGTGCCAGCAGTCAGGGAGGGGGCAATCAGCCCCAGCATTTT
V gene: TRBV11-1; clone size: few; D gene: TRBD2; J gene: TRBJ2-1; CDR3 protein: CASSLLAGTYNEQFF; CDR3 DNA: TGTGCCAGCAGCTTACTAGCGGGGACTTACAATGAGCAGTTCTTC
V gene: TRBV19; clone size: NA; D gene: TRBD1; J gene: TRBJ1-4; CDR3 protein: CASSPWTGVNEKLFF; CDR3 DNA: TGTGCCAGTAGTCCATGGACAGGGGTTAATGAAAAACTGTTTTTT
V gene: TRBV10-1; clone size: NA; D gene: NA; J gene: TRBJ2-2; CDR3 protein: CASSPRNTGELFF; CDR3 DNA: TGCGCCAGCAGCCCCCGGAACACCGGGGAGCTGTTTTTT
V gene: TRBV24-1; clone size: NA; D gene: NA; J gene: TRBJ1-2; CDR3 protein: CATSDTTKGGNGYTF; CDR3 DNA: TGTGCCACCAGTGATACTACCAAGGGGGGGAATGGCTACACCTTC
V gene: TRBV18; clone size: NA; D gene: NA; J gene: TRBJ1-1; CDR3 protein: CASSPRDYYTEAFF; CDR3 DNA: TGTGCCAGTTCACCAAGGGACTACTACACTGAAGCTTTCTTT
V gene: TRBV13; clone size: NA; D gene: NA; J gene: TRBJ1-5; CDR3 protein: CASSLGQNQPQHF; CDR3 DNA: TGTGCCAGCAGCTTAGGACAGAATCAGCCCCAGCATTTT
V gene: TRBV6-5; clone size: NA; D gene: TRBD1; J gene: TRBJ1-2; CDR3 protein: CASTTSRGQDYGYTF; CDR3 DNA: TGTGCCAGCACCACCTCGAGGGGACAGGACTATGGCTACACCTTC
V gene: TRBV6-1; clone size: NA; D gene: TRBD1; J gene: TRBJ2-2; CDR3 protein: CASSASPGQGAFGELFF; CDR3 DNA: TGTGCCAGCAGTGCCTCACCGGGACAGGGGGCGTTCGGGGAGCTGTTTTTT
V gene: TRBV9; clone size: once; D gene: TRBD2; J gene: TRBJ2-1; CDR3 protein: CASSVATSGSEEQFF; CDR3 DNA: TGTGCCAGCAGCGTAGCGACTAGCGGGAGTGAAGAGCAGTTCTTC
V gene: TRBV6-1; clone size: NA; D gene: NA; J gene: TRBJ2-1; CDR3 protein: CASSEGGVVYNEQFF; CDR3 DNA: TGTGCCAGCAGTGAAGGGGGGGTTGTCTACAATGAGCAGTTCTTC
V gene: TRBV19; clone size: NA; D gene: NA; J gene: TRBJ2-7; CDR3 protein: CASSWSAVPRRSYEQYF; CDR3 DNA: TGTGCCAGTAGTTGGTCCGCGGTCCCACGGCGGTCCTACGAGCAGTACTTC
V gene: TRBV5-1; clone size: NA; D gene: NA; J gene: TRBJ2-7; CDR3 protein: CASSLAGTGSYEQYF; CDR3 DNA: TGCGCCAGCAGCTTGGCCGGGACTGGTTCCTACGAGCAGTACTTC
V gene: TRBV19; clone size: few; D gene: NA; J gene: TRBJ1-2; CDR3 protein: CASSITGNYGYTF; CDR3 DNA: TGTGCCAGTAGTATCACAGGGAACTATGGCTACACCTTC
V gene: TRBV3-1/TRBV3-2; clone size: few; D gene: TRBD1; J gene: TRBJ1-5; CDR3 protein: CASSGTGGGQPQHF; CDR3 DNA: TGTGCCAGCAGCGGGACAGGGGGCGGTCAGCCCCAGCATTTT
V gene: TRBV11-2; clone size: NA; D gene: TRBD2; J gene: TRBJ2-5; CDR3 protein: CASSQTSGRETQYF; CDR3 DNA: TGTGCCAGCAGCCAGACTAGCGGGCGGGAGACCCAGTACTTC
V gene: TRBV7-2; clone size: NA; D gene: NA; J gene: TRBJ2-7; CDR3 protein: CASSPPGWGAYEQYF; CDR3 DNA: TGTGCCAGCAGCCCACCAGGGTGGGGTGCCTACGAGCAGTACTTC
V gene: TRBV6-5; clone size: NA; D gene: TRBD1; J gene: TRBJ1-2; CDR3 protein: CASRFTGVGGYTF; CDR3 DNA: TGTGCCAGCAGGTTTACAGGGGTGGGTGGCTACACCTTC
V gene: TRBV5-1; clone size: NA; D gene: TRBD1; J gene: TRBJ2-1; CDR3 protein: CARGGQGAPNEQFF; CDR3 DNA: TGCGCCCGCGGGGGACAGGGGGCTCCCAATGAGCAGTTCTTC
V gene: TRBV18; clone size: NA; D gene: NA; J gene: TRBJ2-5; CDR3 protein: CASSKGTLQETQYF; CDR3 DNA: TGTGCCAGCTCAAAAGGGACTCTTCAAGAGACCCAGTACTTC
V gene: TRBV27; clone size: NA; D gene: NA; J gene: TRBJ2-2; CDR3 protein: CASSRSGGTGELFF; CDR3 DNA: TGTGCCAGCAGTCGGTCCGGAGGCACCGGGGAGCTGTTTTTT
V gene: TRBV20-1; clone size: NA; D gene: NA; J gene: TRBJ1-2; CDR3 protein: CSASLSTGFSGYTF; CDR3 DNA: TGCAGTGCTAGTTTGAGTACAGGGTTTAGCGGCTACACCTTC
V gene: TRBV29-1; clone size: NA; D gene: NA; J gene: TRBJ1-2; CDR3 protein: CSVVQGFEGYTF; CDR3 DNA: TGCAGCGTGGTCCAGGGGTTCGAAGGCTACACCTTC
V gene: TRBV2; clone size: NA; D gene: TRBD1; J gene: TRBJ1-1; CDR3 protein: CASSYRGNTEAFF; CDR3 DNA: TGTGCCAGCAGCTACAGGGGCAACACTGAAGCTTTCTTT
V gene: TRBV7-9; clone size: NA; D gene: TRBD1; J gene: TRBJ1-1; CDR3 protein: CASSPGTGTPEAFF; CDR3 DNA: TGTGCCAGCAGCCCCGGGACAGGGACCCCTGAAGCTTTCTTT
V gene: TRBV27; clone size: NA; D gene: TRBD2; J gene: TRBJ2-7; CDR3 protein: CASSPRTSGQSSYEQYF; CDR3 DNA: TGTGCCAGCAGTCCCCGGACTAGCGGCCAAAGCTCCTACGAGCAGTACTTC
V gene: TRBV4-1; clone size: NA; D gene: NA; J gene: TRBJ1-5; CDR3 protein: CASSQDLEEPQHF; CDR3 DNA: TGCGCCAGCAGCCAAGATTTAGAGGAGCCCCAGCATTTT
V gene: TRBV11-2; clone size: once; D gene: TRBD1; J gene: TRBJ2-1; CDR3 protein: CASSLAGTGLYEQFF; CDR3 DNA: TGTGCCAGCAGCTTAGCCGGGACAGGGCTGTATGAGCAGTTCTTC
V gene: TRBV3-1/TRBV3-2; clone size: NA; D gene: TRBD1; J gene: TRBJ2-7; CDR3 protein: CASSQSKLTTGSPKYEQYF; CDR3 DNA: TGTGCCAGCAGCCAATCAAAATTAACGACAGGGAGCCCCAAATACGAGCAGTACTTC
V gene: TRBV9; clone size: NA; D gene: TRBD2; J gene: TRBJ2-2; CDR3 protein: CASSPLAGDTGELFF; CDR3 DNA: TGTGCCAGCAGCCCTCTAGCGGGAGACACCGGGGAGCTGTTTTTT
V gene: TRBV19; clone size: few; D gene: TRBD2; J gene: TRBJ2-3; CDR3 protein: CASSNPGTRVSQYF; CDR3 DNA: TGTGCCAGTAGCAACCCCGGGACTAGGGTATCGCAGTATTTT
V gene: TRBV28; clone size: NA; D gene: NA; J gene: TRBJ1-3; CDR3 protein: CASSLRFGGNSGNTIYF; CDR3 DNA: TGTGCCAGCAGTTTGCGATTCGGAGGGAACTCTGGAAACACCATATATTTT
V gene: TRBV4-3; clone size: NA; D gene: TRBD2; J gene: TRBJ2-3; CDR3 protein: CASSPLAGGTDTQYF; CDR3 DNA: TGCGCCAGCAGCCCGTTGGCGGGAGGTACAGATACGCAGTATTTT
V gene: TRBV7-2; clone size: NA; D gene: NA; J gene: TRBJ2-3; CDR3 protein: CASSQADTQYF; CDR3 DNA: TGTGCCAGCAGCCAGGCGGATACGCAGTATTTT
V gene: TRBV2; clone size: NA; D gene: TRBD2; J gene: TRBJ2-3; CDR3 protein: CASRGPGRGTQYF; CDR3 DNA: TGTGCCAGCAGAGGGCCCGGGAGGGGTACGCAGTATTTT
V gene: TRBV11-2; clone size: few; D gene: NA; J gene: TRBJ2-1; CDR3 protein: CASSLGVALMNEQFF; CDR3 DNA: TGTGCCAGCAGCTTAGGTGTCGCACTTATGAATGAGCAGTTCTTC